A single sample gave rise to the 17 T cell receptor beta chains below, sequenced in a study of blood T cells in healthy people across ages. For the second PCR, which ran for about 7 to 11 cycles, a sample-barcoded 5' primer and a J-beta primer mix were used. A single record per CDR3 protein comes from TCRdb applying MiXCR to the 5' RACE reads. Of about 1.5 million distinct CDR3 sequences in the sample, 40% to 45% were seen once. Sample: blood. The receptor set was obtained from a woman younger than 30 in good health.

The chain joins TRBV9 to TRBJ2-1, with D possibly being TRBD1 or TRBD2 (6 bases each). The germline gives CDR1 SGDLS, CDR2 YYNGEE. There are 13 residues in the CDR3. V was clipped by 1 base and J by 8 bases, with 10 bases between them. CDR3 residues: CASSVRGLYEQFF. The DNA for the CDR3 is TGTGCCAGCAGCGTACGGGGGCTGTATGAGCAGTTCTTC.

This rearrangement joins TRBV4-1 to TRBJ1-1; TRBD1 agrees at 10 bases. This CDR3 spans 13 amino acids. Germline CDR1 reads MGHRA; CDR2 reads YSYEKL. V was pared by 6 bases and J by 7 bases, with 5 bases of the junction left unmatched. CDR3 residues: CASRSGTGDEAFF. CDR3 bases: TGCGCCAGCAGAAGCGGGACAGGGGATGAAGCTTTCTTT.

V gene TRBV20-1 combines with J gene TRBJ2-4; possibly TRBD1 for D (6 bases). Near its end, the DNA agrees better with TRBJ2-7, so the J call may be wrong. Germline CDR1 DFQATT, CDR2 SNEGSKA (reference sequence). CDR3 length: 14 residues. CDR3: CSARDDRLDYEQYF. The DNA for the CDR3 is TGCAGTGCTAGGGACGACAGGCTAGACTACGAGCAGTACTTC.

This clonotype turned up a few times. The gene calls are TRBV7-3 and TRBJ1-2; 7 bases fit TRBD1. CDR1 is SGHTA and CDR2 is FQGTGA in the germline V gene. The CDR3 has 15 residues. V lost 3 bases and J lost 3; bases outside the gene matches: 7. CDR3 bases: TGTGCCAGCAGCTTCCAGGGGGGTATGGACTATGGCTACACCTTC. Translation gives CASSFQGGMDYGYTF.

J is TRBJ2-7 and V is TRBV12-3 or TRBV12-4; D gene unclear. The CDR3 covers 13 residues. The germline V and J ends were trimmed by 6 bases and 5 bases, with 14 bases remaining between them. The CDR3 nucleotides are TGTGCCAGCAGCCCCCAGGAAATGGACGAGCAGTACTTC. The encoded protein is CASSPQEMDEQYF.

The chain is built from TRBV24-1 and TRBJ2-1; D remains ambiguous. Per germline, CDR1 KGHDR and CDR2 SFDVKD. The CDR3 loop spans 14 amino acids. Trimming cost V 5 bases and J 0 bases, with 7 bases left between them. The CDR3 DNA reads TGTGCCACCAGTGGAGACAACTCCTACAATGAGCAGTTCTTC. Translation gives CATSGDNSYNEQFF.

The CDR3 loop reads CASSIWRDQPQHF. The CDR3 nucleotides are TGTGCCAGTAGTATTTGGCGCGATCAGCCCCAGCATTTT. V usage is TRBV19 and J usage is TRBJ1-5; D remains unclear. Germline CDR1 reads LNHDA; CDR2 reads SQIVND (reference sequence). This CDR3 comprises 13 residues. Trimming shortened V by 3 bases and J by 5 bases, and 8 bases separated the two germline ends.

The rearrangement links TRBV27 to TRBJ1-2, with TRBD1 as a possible D gene (6 bases). The CDR3 extends over 14 amino acids. The germline V gene encodes CDR1 MNHEY and CDR2 SMNVEV (reference sequence). Trimming took off 2 bases at V and 4 bases at J, with 11 bases between the two ends. The CDR3 protein is CASSLRGALYGYTF. The CDR3 DNA reads as TGTGCCAGCAGTTTAAGGGGGGCCCTCTATGGCTACACCTTC.

This clonotype has only a few counts. The gene calls are TRBV4-1 and TRBJ2-3, with a weak D call TRBD2 (5 bases). V was trimmed by 4 bases and J by 4 bases, leaving 12 bases between them. From germline, CDR1 is MGHRA and CDR2 YSYEKL. The CDR3 is 14 residues long. The CDR3 loop is CASSPRGSPDTQYF. CDR3 coding DNA: TGCGCCAGCAGCCCCAGAGGGAGCCCAGATACGCAGTATTTT.

The chain employs TRBV28 and TRBJ1-2, with D hard to call. CDR3 length: 11 residues. Germline assignment: CDR1 MDHEN and CDR2 SYDVKM. Trimming shortened V by 10 bases and J by 5 bases, and 11 bases separated the two germline ends. DNA of the CDR3: TGTGCCACCACGTTCCTTTATGGCTACACCTTC. Translation: CATTFLYGYTF.

The V call is TRBV20-1, the J call TRBJ1-1; D gene ambiguous. The CDR3 loop spans 12 amino acids. V lost 5 bases and J 3 bases, leaving 10 bases between the germline ends. The germline V gene has CDR1 DFQATT and CDR2 SNEGSKA (reference sequence). Here the CDR3 DNA reads TGCAGTGCTGAACCTTTAGACACTGAAGCTTTCTTT. Translation gives CSAEPLDTEAFF.

This clonotype was seen a few times. The chain couples TRBV4-3 to TRBJ2-5; D is perhaps TRBD2 (5 bases). CDR3 length: 15 amino acids. The germline gives CDR1 LGHNA, CDR2 YSLEER. The V and J ends lost 0 bases and 5 bases respectively, with 13 bases between them. CDR3 in DNA: TGCGCCAGCAGCCAAGATGGGTCTAGCCGGGAGACCCAGTACTTC. It is translated as CASSQDGSSRETQYF.

The rearrangement uses TRBV20-1 and TRBJ1-1; 8 bases agree with TRBD1. V gave up 1 base and J gave up 0 bases; unmatched junction bases: 13. The CDR3 is 18 amino acids. Germline V gene sequence: CDR1 DFQATT, CDR2 SNEGSKA (reference sequence). CDR3 residues: CSARAGTGGQMLNTEAFF. CDR3 DNA: TGCAGTGCTAGAGCGGGAACAGGGGGACAAATGTTGAACACTGAAGCTTTCTTT.

The V and J genes are TRBV7-2 and TRBJ2-3; no firm D call. The V end was cut by 5 bases, the J end by 4 bases, with 10 bases between. The CDR3 has 13 amino acids. From germline, CDR1 is SGHTA and CDR2 FQGNSA. The CDR3 loop is CASSATPPDTQYF. The DNA for the CDR3 is TGTGCCAGCAGCGCCACCCCACCAGATACGCAGTATTTT.

Only a few counts were recorded for this clonotype. The chain joins TRBV6-5 to TRBJ2-3; D might be TRBD2 (6 bases). Germline V gene sequence: CDR1 MNHEY, CDR2 SVGAGI. The length of the CDR3 is 16 residues. V lost 0 bases and J lost 4, with 14 bases in between. CDR3 residues: CASSYSAGFFADTQYF. In DNA, the CDR3 is TGTGCCAGCAGTTACTCGGCGGGGTTTTTCGCAGATACGCAGTATTTT.

The sample holds a few counts of this clonotype. The rearrangement links TRBV3-1 to TRBJ2-7, with D perhaps TRBD2 (6 bases). Germline V lookup: CDR1 LGHDT, CDR2 YNNKEL (reference sequence). The CDR3 totals 16 residues. Trimming removed 0 bases at V and 1 base at J, with 13 bases between. CDR3 loop: CASSQDRASASYEQYF. Written as DNA, the CDR3 is TGTGCCAGCAGCCAAGATCGGGCTAGCGCTTCCTACGAGCAGTACTTC.

Points on this clonotype: Germline and junction disagree at one end, which may indicate a read error. The rearrangement links TRBV5-1 to TRBJ2-1; D remains ambiguous. The germline gives CDR1 SGHRS, CDR2 YFSETQ. The CDR3 loop spans 14 amino acids. The CDR3 DNA follows: TGCGTCAGCAGCTTGTTCGGGCTCTACAATGAGCAGTTCTTC. It specifies CVSSLFGLYNEQFF.